This entry lists 25 T cell receptor beta chains sequenced from one sample in a study of neurological immune-mediated disorders. Using its own MiXCR run on the 5' RACE reads, TCRdb lists one record per CDR3 protein. The sample shows some 95,000 distinct CDR3 sequences, 3.5% to 4% of them seen only once. Sequences were obtained from PBMCs. These receptor sequences come from a woman aged 18-30 years with multiple sclerosis.

The chain carries TRBV7-9 and TRBJ2-1; TRBD1 aligns across 9 bases. The length of the CDR3 is 16 residues. CDR1 and CDR2 (germline): SEHNR, FQNEAQ (reference sequence). V was pared by 5 bases and J by 3 bases, with 8 bases of the junction left unmatched. In DNA, the CDR3 is TGTGCCAGCAGCCGGGGGACAGGGAAAGGCTACAATGAGCAGTTCTTC. Translated, it gives CASSRGTGKGYNEQFF.

Ten or more counts support this clonotype. This sequence joins TRBV2 and TRBJ1-1, with D possibly matching TRBD1 (6 bases). This CDR3 is built from 14 residues. The germline V gene encodes CDR1 SNHLY and CDR2 FYNNEI. V was shortened by 4 bases and J by 6 bases, with 15 bases between the two germline ends. CDR3 residues: CASSVDRLWAEAFF. CDR3 sequence (DNA): TGTGCCAGCAGTGTCGACAGGCTTTGGGCTGAAGCTTTCTTT.

This clonotype was found many times. The rearrangement joins TRBV4-2 to TRBJ2-2; 11 bases match TRBD1. This CDR3 is built from 16 residues. With V trimmed by 2 bases and J by 3 bases, 2 bases remained unmatched. From germline, CDR1 is LGHNA and CDR2 YNFKEQ. DNA for the CDR3: TGTGCCAGCAGCCAAACGGGACAGGGGGACACCGGGGAGCTGTTTTTT. It specifies CASSQTGQGDTGELFF.

This clonotype has a count of ten or more. The CDR3 sequence: CASSSYSYGYTF. DNA of the CDR3: TGTGCCAGCAGTTCGTACAGCTATGGCTACACCTTC. V is TRBV12-3 or TRBV12-4 and J is TRBJ1-2; no firm D call. V lost 4 bases to trimming and J lost 4 bases, with 7 bases between them. The CDR3 contains 12 residues.

This clonotype was detected many times. The chain is built from TRBV5-5 and TRBJ2-3; D not certain. The CDR3 runs to 13 residues. Looked up from germline, CDR1 is SGHKS and CDR2 is YYEKEE (reference sequence). The V gene lost 5 bases and the J gene lost 2 bases, with 9 bases spanning the gap. CDR3 amino acids: CASRKGSTDTQYF. CDR3 in DNA: TGTGCCAGCAGAAAAGGATCCACAGATACGCAGTATTTT.

The table lists this clonotype with many counts. The chain couples TRBV7-2 to TRBJ2-7, with TRBD1 matching 7 bases. The CDR3 totals 15 residues. V lost 5 bases, J lost 2 bases, and 9 bases stayed unmatched. The germline V gene has CDR1 SGHTA and CDR2 FQGNSA. CDR3 DNA: TGTGCCAGCAGCCAGGACAGGACGATAGCCTACGAGCAGTACTTC. Amino acids: CASSQDRTIAYEQYF.

This clonotype was counted many times. This chain connects TRBV5-1 to TRBJ1-2; the D is unclear. The germline V gene has CDR1 SGHRS and CDR2 YFSETQ. This CDR3 has 13 residues. Deletions cut 5 bases from V and 5 bases from J, with 13 bases between. The CDR3 here is CASRKGQEYGYTF. CDR3 DNA sequence: TGCGCCAGCAGAAAAGGGCAAGAATATGGCTACACCTTC.

Ten or more counts support this clonotype. In DNA, the CDR3 is TGCAGTGCTAGACGCACAGACCGGGATAATTCACCCCTCCACTTT. It codes for CSARRTDRDNSPLHF. The V gene is TRBV20-1, the J gene TRBJ1-6; D remains ambiguous. The CDR3 has 15 residues. Trimming took 2 bases from V and 5 from J, leaving 13 bases between them. Germline values: CDR1 DFQATT, CDR2 SNEGSKA (reference sequence).

This clonotype showed up many times. V is TRBV6-5 and J is TRBJ1-1; no reliable D call. CDR1 is MNHEY, CDR2 SVGAGI, per germline. Trimming left V 5 bases short and J 1 base short, with 11 bases between. This CDR3 region has 14 residues. CDR3 in amino acids: CASSRAQENTEAFF. For the CDR3, the DNA is TGTGCCAGCAGTCGCGCTCAGGAGAACACTGAAGCTTTCTTT.

This clonotype was counted at least ten times. The chain recombines TRBV4-2 with TRBJ2-2; tentative D call: TRBD1 (5 bases). The germline V gene has CDR1 LGHNA and CDR2 YNFKEQ. V lost 0 bases to trimming and J lost 3 bases, with 14 bases between them. The CDR3 is 17 amino acids. The CDR3 reads CASSQDQAGRDTGELFF. CDR3 DNA: TGTGCCAGCAGCCAAGATCAAGCTGGCAGGGACACCGGGGAGCTGTTTTTT.

This clonotype came up many times. The V gene is TRBV30, the J gene TRBJ2-2, with D possibly being TRBD2 (6 bases). Germline values: CDR1 GTSNPN, CDR2 SVGIG (reference sequence). The germline V and J ends were trimmed by 5 bases and 3 bases, with 13 bases remaining between them. The CDR3 is 14 residues long. The CDR3 bases are TGTGCCTGGGGGGCCGGGGGTTACACCGGGGAGCTGTTTTTT. Translating gives CAWGAGGYTGELFF.

This clonotype appeared many times. J is TRBJ2-1 and V is TRBV5-1; TRBD2 agrees at 10 bases. The germline gives CDR1 SGHRS, CDR2 YFSETQ. This CDR3 is 13 amino acids long. Trimming took 4 bases from V and 14 from J; bases not matched to a gene: 9. The CDR3, as DNA: TGCGCCAGCAGCGATGGCCTAGCGGGAGAGGAGTTCTTC. This gives the protein CASSDGLAGEEFF.

This clonotype was detected many times. The chain joins TRBV12-3 or TRBV12-4 to TRBJ1-5; perhaps TRBD1 as D (6 bases). Trimming took 7 bases from V and 3 from J, leaving 19 bases between them. The CDR3 is 16 residues long. The CDR3 spells CASNLGQPDVNQPQHF. The CDR3, as DNA: TGTGCCAGCAACCTTGGACAGCCCGATGTCAATCAGCCCCAGCATTTT.

This chain links TRBV4-3 with TRBJ2-7; either TRBD1 or TRBD2 may supply D (6 bases each). The CDR3 length is 15 residues. V gave up 1 base and J gave up 4 bases, with 14 bases separating them. Germline V gene sequence: CDR1 LGHNA, CDR2 YSLEER. The CDR3 coding sequence is TGCGCCAGCAGCCAAGGCCCGGGGGCAGAATACGAGCAGTACTTC. This translates into CASSQGPGAEYEQYF.

There are a few counts of this clonotype. The chain links TRBV6-5 to TRBJ2-7; D may be TRBD2 (5 bases). The CDR3 loop spans 16 amino acids. Trimming shortened V by 0 bases and J by 7 bases, and 19 bases separated the two germline ends. CDR1 and CDR2 from the germline V gene are MNHEY and SVGAGI. CDR3 nucleotide sequence: TGTGCCAGCAGTTACTCGATGAAGACTCTCTGGAGGGAGCAGTACTTC. Translating it yields CASSYSMKTLWREQYF.

The sample holds a few counts of this clonotype. The chain uses TRBV6-1 and TRBJ2-2, with D uncertain. Germline CDR1 and CDR2: MNHNS and SASEGT. Deletions cut 10 bases from V and 5 bases from J, with 11 bases between. This CDR3 spans 12 amino acids. CDR3 residues: CATQLYTGELFF. The CDR3 bases are TGTGCCACCCAGCTTTATACCGGGGAGCTGTTTTTT.

There are many counts of this clonotype. V usage is TRBV5-6 and J usage is TRBJ1-1; D is ambiguous. V lost 0 bases, J lost 1 base, and 7 bases lay in between. The CDR3 is made up of 14 amino acids. Per germline, CDR1 SGHDT and CDR2 YYEEEE. The CDR3 protein is CASSLVRGNTEAFF. CDR3 coding DNA: TGTGCCAGCAGCTTGGTTAGAGGGAACACTGAAGCTTTCTTT. Complete variable domain (other parts from reference TRBV5-6 and TRBJ1-1): DAGVTQSPTHLIKTRGQQVTLRCSPKSGHDTVSWYQQALGQGPQFIFQYYEEEERQRGNFPDRFSGHQFPNYSSELNVNALLLGDSALYLCASSLVRGNTEAFFGQGTRLTVV.

This clonotype was found many times. V gene TRBV7-2 combines with J gene TRBJ2-1; 8 positions match TRBD2. J gave up 6 bases and V 1 base, and 8 bases lay outside the gene matches. Germline V CDR1 and CDR2: SGHTA, FQGNSA. The CDR3 sequence is 16 residues long. For the CDR3, the DNA is TGTGCCAGCAGCTTAGTATCCAGCGGGAGATTCAATGAGCAGTTCTTC. Encoded protein: CASSLVSSGRFNEQFF.

This clonotype was picked up many times. The chain carries TRBV20-1 and TRBJ1-1; D perhaps matches TRBD1 (5 bases). The CDR3 has 15 amino acids. Between the trimmed V and J ends, which lost 6 bases and 4 bases, there was a span of 21 bases. Germline V gives CDR1 DFQATT, CDR2 SNEGSKA (reference sequence). DNA of the CDR3: TGCAGTGCAAACCCGGCAGGGATGGGAGGCACTGAAGCTTTCTTT. Translating it yields CSANPAGMGGTEAFF.

This clonotype came up many times. The J gene is TRBJ2-1, the V gene TRBV11-2, with D possibly matching TRBD2 (7 bases). The germline V gene encodes CDR1 SGHAT and CDR2 FQNNGV. The CDR3 has 15 amino acids. Between the trimmed V and J ends, which lost 6 bases and 6 bases, there was a span of 18 bases. The CDR3 reads CASSSEGGLVNEQFF. CDR3 nucleotides: TGTGCCAGCAGTTCAGAGGGGGGGCTCGTCAATGAGCAGTTCTTC.

This clonotype was seen a few times. The chain joins TRBV20-1 to TRBJ1-2; D ambiguous. This CDR3 is 13 amino acids long. The germline CDR1 and CDR2 sequences are DFQATT and SNEGSKA (reference sequence). V shed 5 bases and J shed 6 bases, with 16 bases lying between them. The CDR3 DNA sequence: TGCAGTGCTTCCCCCCAAGGGATACATGGCTACACCTTC. Encoded protein: CSASPQGIHGYTF.

This clonotype was found a few times. The chain has TRBV6-1 and TRBJ1-1; TRBD1 matches at 9 bases. CDR3 length equals 15 residues. The trim removed 4 bases at V and 11 bases at J, leaving 14 bases unmatched. CDR1 is MNHNS and CDR2 is SASEGT in the germline V gene. The CDR3 region is CASSVLSGTGFNAFF. The CDR3 region has the DNA TGTGCCAGCAGTGTATTATCCGGGACAGGGTTTAATGCTTTCTTT.

This clonotype has at least ten counts. The gene calls are TRBV6-6 and TRBJ2-1; 12 bases fit TRBD2. The germline gives CDR1 MNHNY, CDR2 SVGAGI (reference sequence). This CDR3 is 15 amino acids long. With 6 bases clipped from V and 7 bases from J, the junction kept 7 bases outside the gene matches. The CDR3 DNA reads TGTGCCAGCAGCCCTAGGACTAGCGGGATGAATGAGCAGTTCTTC. Its protein product is CASSPRTSGMNEQFF.

This clonotype was observed many times. The V and J genes are TRBV20-1 and TRBJ1-6; D possibly corresponds to TRBD1 (6 bases). The CDR3 consists of 13 residues. Germline V lookup: CDR1 DFQATT, CDR2 SNEGSKA (reference sequence). Trimming cost V 5 bases and J 10 bases, with 15 bases left between them. CDR3 bases: TGCAGTGCTTGGGGGCGGGGTGACTCACCCCTCCACTTT. As protein: CSAWGRGDSPLHF.

In its sample, this clonotype was seen many times. The chain is built from TRBV10-2 and TRBJ2-7, with a weak D call TRBD2 (6 bases). Trimming stripped 6 bases from V and 3 bases from J, with 15 bases between. Germline values: CDR1 WSHSY, CDR2 SAAADI. The CDR3 runs to 14 residues. In DNA, the CDR3 is TGCGCCAGCAGCCCCGGGACTGAAGTCTACGAGCAGTACTTC. Protein sequence: CASSPGTEVYEQYF.